This T cell receptor (beta chain) was obtained from a study of regulatory and conventional T cells in RAG deficiency. General study findings and limits: Shorter CDR3s in all patient subsets; >90% Treg-Tconv overlap in Omenn.

CDR3 size: 13 residues. Trimming cost V 4 bases and J 7 bases; bases outside gene matches: 6. Germline V gene sequence: CDR1 MNHNS, CDR2 SASEGT. For this clone: No antigen is known for it.

Clones were read by immunoSEQ multiplex PCR, and TCRdb kept only the in-frame ones, dropping some. The sample includes 20,000 to 25,000 clones, about 92% of them seen just once. The sorted conventional CD4+ T cells were CD25-low and CD127-high, with genomic DNA sequenced. A further study also used this sample, focusing on regulatory T cells. As reported in that work: Primers: 52 TRBV forward and 13 TRBJ reverse.

The chain joins TRBV6-1 to TRBJ2-7, with 8 bases that match TRBD1. The TCR comes from a human donor in good health. Source material: CD4+ T cells sorted from blood. The chain's CDR3 is CASSGSRDREQYF. For the CDR3, the DNA is TGTGCCAGCAGTGGATCCCGGGACAGGGAGCAGTACTTC.